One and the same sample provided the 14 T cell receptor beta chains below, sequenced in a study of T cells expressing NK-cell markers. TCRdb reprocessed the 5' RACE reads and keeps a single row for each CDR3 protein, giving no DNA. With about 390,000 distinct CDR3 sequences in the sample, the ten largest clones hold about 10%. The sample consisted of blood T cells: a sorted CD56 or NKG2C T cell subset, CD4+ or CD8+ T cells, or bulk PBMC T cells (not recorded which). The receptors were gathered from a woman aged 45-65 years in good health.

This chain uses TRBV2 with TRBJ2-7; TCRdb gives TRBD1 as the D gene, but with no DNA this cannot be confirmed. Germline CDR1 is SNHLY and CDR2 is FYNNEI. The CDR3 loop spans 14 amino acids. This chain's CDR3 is CASSEMGQIREQYF.

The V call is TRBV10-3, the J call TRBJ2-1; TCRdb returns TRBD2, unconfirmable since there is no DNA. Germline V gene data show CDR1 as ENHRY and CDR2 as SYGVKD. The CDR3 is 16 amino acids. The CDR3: CAIRRSGAGTYSEQFF.

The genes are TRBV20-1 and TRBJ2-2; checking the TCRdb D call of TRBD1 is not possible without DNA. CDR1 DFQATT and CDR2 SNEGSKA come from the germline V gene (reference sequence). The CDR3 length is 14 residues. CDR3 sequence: CSASTDRGRGELFF.

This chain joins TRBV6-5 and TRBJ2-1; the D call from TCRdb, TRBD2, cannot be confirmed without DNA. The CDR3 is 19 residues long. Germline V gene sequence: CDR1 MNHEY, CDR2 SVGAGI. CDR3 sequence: CASSYSSAGGNLKDSEQFF.

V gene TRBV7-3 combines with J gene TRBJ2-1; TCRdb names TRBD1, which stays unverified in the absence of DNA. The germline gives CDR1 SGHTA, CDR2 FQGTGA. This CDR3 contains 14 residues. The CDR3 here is CASSRASENNEQFF.

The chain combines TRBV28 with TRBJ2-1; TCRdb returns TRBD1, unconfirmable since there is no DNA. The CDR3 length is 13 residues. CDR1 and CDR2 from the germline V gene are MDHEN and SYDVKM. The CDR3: CASSLTGVNEQFF.

The CDR3 loop is CATSWTGIADTQYF. This rearrangement joins TRBV2 to TRBJ2-3; no DNA is available, so the TRBD1 call from TCRdb remains unchecked. Germline CDR1 is SNHLY and CDR2 is FYNNEI. The CDR3 contains 14 residues.

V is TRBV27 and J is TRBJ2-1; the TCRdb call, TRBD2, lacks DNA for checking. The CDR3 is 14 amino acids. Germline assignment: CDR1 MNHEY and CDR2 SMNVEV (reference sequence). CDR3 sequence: CASIQREGGNEQFF.

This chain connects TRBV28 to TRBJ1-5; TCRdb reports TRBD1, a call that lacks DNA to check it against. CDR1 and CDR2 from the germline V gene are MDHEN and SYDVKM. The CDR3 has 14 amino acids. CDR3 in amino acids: CASSFEGENQPQHF.

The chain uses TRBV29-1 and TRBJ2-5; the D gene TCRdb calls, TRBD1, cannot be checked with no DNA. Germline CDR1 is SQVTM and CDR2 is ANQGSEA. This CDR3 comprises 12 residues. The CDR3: CSVVRQGETQYF.

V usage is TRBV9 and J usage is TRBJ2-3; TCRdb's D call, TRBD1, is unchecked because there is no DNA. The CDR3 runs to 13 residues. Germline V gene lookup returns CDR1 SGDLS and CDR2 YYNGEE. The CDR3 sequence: CASSVAGGPTQYF. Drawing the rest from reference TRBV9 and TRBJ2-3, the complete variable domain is DSGVTQTPKHLITATGQRVTLRCSPRSGDLSVYWYQQSLDQGLQFLIQYYNGEERAKGNILERFSAQQFPDLHSELNLSSLELGDSALYFCASSVAGGPTQYFGPGTRLTVL.

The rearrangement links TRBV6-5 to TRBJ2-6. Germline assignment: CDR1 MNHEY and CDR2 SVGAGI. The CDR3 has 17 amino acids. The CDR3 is CASSYIHSGSGANVLTF.

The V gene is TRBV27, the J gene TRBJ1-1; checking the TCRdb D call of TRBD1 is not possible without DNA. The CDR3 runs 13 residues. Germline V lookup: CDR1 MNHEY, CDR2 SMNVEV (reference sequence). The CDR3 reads CASSGTGQGEAFF.

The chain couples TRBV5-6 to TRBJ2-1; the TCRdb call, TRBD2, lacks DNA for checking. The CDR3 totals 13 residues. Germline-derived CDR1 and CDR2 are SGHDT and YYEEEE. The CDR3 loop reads CASRNPASYEQFF.